Below, 10 T cell receptor beta chains from the same sample are listed, as sequenced in a study of blood T cell repertoires in COVID-19. The table came from immunoSEQ multiplex PCR; TCRdb's copy has only in-frame clones and leaves some out. The sample lists about 230,000 clones, around 88% occurring once. Sequencing was done on a sample of PBMCs or T cells enriched from blood (not recorded which). These receptors were collected from a woman aged 40 to 50 with acute COVID-19.

The genes are TRBV3-1 (or the pseudogene TRBV3-2) and TRBJ2-3, with a weak D call TRBD2 (7 bases). CDR3 size: 17 residues. V was cut by 4 bases and J by 4 bases, with 21 bases left in between. The germline V gene has CDR1 LGHDT and CDR2 YNNKEL (reference sequence). The CDR3 is CASSREGGGRLADTQYF. CDR3 nucleotide sequence: TGTGCCAGCAGCCGAGAAGGCGGGGGCCGTTTAGCAGATACGCAGTATTTT.

The rearrangement links TRBV7-9 to TRBJ2-6; 12 bases align to TRBD1. Per germline, CDR1 SEHNR and CDR2 FQNEAQ (reference sequence). J gave up 4 bases and V 5 bases, and 12 bases lay outside the gene matches. The length of the CDR3 is 19 residues. CDR3 nucleotide sequence: TGTGCCAGCAGCCCATTGCCGGGACAGGGGGCGCCCGGGGCCAACGTCCTGACTTTC. Translating it yields CASSPLPGQGAPGANVLTF.

The CDR3 region is CASSSPGLAGGRTDTQYF. In nucleotides, the CDR3 is TGTGCCAGCAGCTCCCCGGGACTAGCGGGAGGGCGCACAGATACGCAGTATTTT. This chain joins TRBV7-6 and TRBJ2-3; 16 nucleotides align to TRBD2. CDR3 size: 18 residues. V trimming: 4 bases; J trimming: 1 base; junction bases outside the gene matches: 5. Germline lookup yields CDR1 SGHVS and CDR2 FNYEAQ.

J is TRBJ1-2 and V is TRBV19; TRBD1 is a possible D gene (5 bases). The CDR3 has 14 residues. Germline CDR1 and CDR2: LNHDA and SQIVND (reference sequence). V was cut by 4 bases and J by 4 bases, with 13 bases left in between. The CDR3 loop is CASSNGQGRYGYTF. CDR3 in DNA: TGTGCCAGTAGTAATGGCCAGGGCCGCTATGGCTACACCTTC.

The chain is built from TRBV10-1 and TRBJ2-7, with a tentative D call TRBD1 (5 bases). This CDR3 is 15 amino acids long. Deletions cut 0 bases from V and 6 bases from J, with 15 bases between. Per germline, CDR1 WNHNN and CDR2 SYGVQD (reference sequence). The CDR3 is CASSESASRAGEQYV. The CDR3 coding sequence is TGCGCCAGCAGTGAGTCGGCCAGCAGGGCAGGCGAGCAGTACGTC.

This clone was recorded once. This chain joins TRBV5-1 and TRBJ2-1, with TRBD2 matching over 11 bases. The CDR3 is 16 residues long. V gave up 0 bases and J gave up 5 bases; unmatched junction bases: 4. The germline gives CDR1 SGHRS, CDR2 YFSETQ. CDR3 sequence reads: CASSLDVAGGNNEQFF. The DNA of the CDR3 is TGCGCCAGCAGCTTGGATGTAGCGGGGGGGAACAATGAGCAGTTCTTC.

The CDR3 DNA sequence: TGTGCCACCAGCAGCCGGGACAGGGCTGCGGATGAGCAGTTCTTC. Its protein is CATSSRDRAADEQFF. The chain combines TRBV15 with TRBJ2-1; TRBD1 aligns across 9 bases. The junction had 8 bases not matched to a gene; V was cut back by 3 bases and J by 8 bases. Germline V gene data show CDR1 as LNHNV and CDR2 as YYDKDF (reference sequence). The CDR3 length is 15 residues.

The CDR3 DNA is TGTGCCAGCACCCCTAGGGACAGGTCCACAGATACGCAGTATTTT. Its protein is CASTPRDRSTDTQYF. The chain combines TRBV27 with TRBJ2-3; 8 bases are a match to TRBD1. Looked up from germline, CDR1 is MNHEY and CDR2 is SMNVEV (reference sequence). The CDR3 length is 15 residues. After removal of 7 bases from V and 2 bases from J, the junction contained 8 bases not matched to a gene.

V usage is TRBV24-1 and J usage is TRBJ1-2, with D possibly being TRBD1 (6 bases). Trimming left V 9 bases short and J 2 bases short, with 15 bases between. Germline CDR1 reads KGHDR; CDR2 reads SFDVKD. The CDR3 has 14 amino acids. CDR3 sequence reads: CATCCRTENYGYTF. The CDR3 coding sequence is TGTGCCACCTGTTGCAGGACAGAAAACTATGGCTACACCTTC.

This clone was observed a single time. CDR3 sequence reads: CASSIQDYEQYV. As DNA, the CDR3 is TGTGCCAGCAGCATACAGGACTACGAGCAGTACGTC. This rearrangement joins TRBV7-9 to TRBJ2-7; TRBD1 is a possible D gene (5 bases). Trimming pared 5 bases from V and 3 bases from J, leaving 8 bases between. The CDR3 spans 12 residues. The germline gives CDR1 SEHNR, CDR2 FQNEAQ (reference sequence).